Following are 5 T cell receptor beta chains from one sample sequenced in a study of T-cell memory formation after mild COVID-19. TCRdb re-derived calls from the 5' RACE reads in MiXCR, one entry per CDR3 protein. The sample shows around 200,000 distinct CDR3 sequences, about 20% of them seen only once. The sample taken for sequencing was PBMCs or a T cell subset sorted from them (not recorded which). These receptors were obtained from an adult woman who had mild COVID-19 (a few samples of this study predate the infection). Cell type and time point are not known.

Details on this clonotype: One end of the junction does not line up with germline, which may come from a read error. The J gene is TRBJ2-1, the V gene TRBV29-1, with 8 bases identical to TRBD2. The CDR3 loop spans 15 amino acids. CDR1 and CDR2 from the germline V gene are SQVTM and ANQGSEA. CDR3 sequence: CIVEPGLEVYNEQFF. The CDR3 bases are TGCATCGTTGAGCCGGGACTAGAGGTCTACAATGAGCAGTTCTTC.

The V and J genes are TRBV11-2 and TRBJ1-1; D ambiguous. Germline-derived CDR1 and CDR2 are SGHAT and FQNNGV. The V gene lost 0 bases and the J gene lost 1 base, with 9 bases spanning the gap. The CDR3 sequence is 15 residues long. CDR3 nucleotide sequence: TGTGCCAGCAGCTTAGAAGGCACTTGGAACACTGAAGCTTTCTTT. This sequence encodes CASSLEGTWNTEAFF.

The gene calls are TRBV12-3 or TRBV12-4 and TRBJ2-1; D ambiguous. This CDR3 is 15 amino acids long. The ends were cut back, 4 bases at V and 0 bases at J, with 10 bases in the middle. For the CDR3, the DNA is TGTGCCAGCAGTTACCCGGGCGACTCCTACAATGAGCAGTTCTTC. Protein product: CASSYPGDSYNEQFF.

CDR3 in amino acids: CASSVLAGGYYEQYF. DNA for the CDR3: TGTGCCAGCAGTGTACTAGCGGGGGGGTACTACGAGCAGTACTTC. The V and J genes are TRBV6-4 and TRBJ2-7; 13 nucleotides agree with TRBD2. The CDR3 spans 15 residues. Germline values: CDR1 MRHNA, CDR2 SNTAGT. V shed 4 bases and J 3 bases; nucleotides not matched to a gene: 3.

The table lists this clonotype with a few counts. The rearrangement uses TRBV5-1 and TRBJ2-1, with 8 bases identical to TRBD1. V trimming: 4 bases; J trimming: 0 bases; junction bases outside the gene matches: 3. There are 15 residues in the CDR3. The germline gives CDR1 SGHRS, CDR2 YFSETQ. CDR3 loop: CASSTGQGSYNEQFF. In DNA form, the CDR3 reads TGCGCCAGCAGCACCGGACAGGGCTCCTACAATGAGCAGTTCTTC.